This section outlines one TCR beta chain sequence together with its context. Antigen specificity is unknown. The entry originates in a study of early T cells in non-severe SARS-CoV-2 infection. Study at large: The sequenced material was bulk RNA from unsorted whole blood, and its chains were unpaired. The study's findings and limits: VDJdb-based matching was biased toward anti-spike CD8 responses and missed private and CD4 specificities.

The CDR3 contains 15 residues. V gave up 5 bases and J gave up 7 bases; unmatched junction bases: 10. Researchers tagged individual cDNA molecules with unique molecular identifiers. TCRdb analysed the 5' RACE reads with MiXCR anew, one entry per CDR3 protein. The sample shows around 70,000 distinct CDR3 sequences, around 15% of them seen only once. The sequence was collected from an adult who was a healthcare worker with PCR-confirmed SARS-CoV-2 infection or an uninfected control (not recorded which). This chain joins TRBV12-3 or TRBV12-4 and TRBJ2-1, with TRBD2 identical over 8 bases. The sample consisted of whole blood. CDR3 sequence: CASSIGGAVGNEQFF. CDR3 sequence (DNA): TGTGCCAGCAGTATCGGGGGGGCAGTAGGGAATGAGCAGTTCTTC.